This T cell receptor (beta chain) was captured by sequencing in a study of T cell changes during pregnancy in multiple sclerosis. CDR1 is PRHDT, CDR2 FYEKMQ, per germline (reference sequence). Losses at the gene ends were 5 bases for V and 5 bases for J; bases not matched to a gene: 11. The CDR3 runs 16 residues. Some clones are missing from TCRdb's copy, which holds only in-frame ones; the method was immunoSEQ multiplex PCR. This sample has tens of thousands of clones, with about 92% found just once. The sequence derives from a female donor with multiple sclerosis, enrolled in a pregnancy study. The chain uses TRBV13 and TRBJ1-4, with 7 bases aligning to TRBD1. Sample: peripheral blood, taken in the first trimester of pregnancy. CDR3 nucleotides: TGTGCCAGCAGCACTCGGGTGGGGACAGAGAATGAAAAACTGTTTTTT. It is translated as CASSTRVGTENEKLFF. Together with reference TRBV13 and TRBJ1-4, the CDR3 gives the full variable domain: AAGVIQSPRHLIKEKRETATLKCYPIPRHDTVYWYQQGPGQDPQFLISFYEKMQSDKGSIPDRFSAQQFSDYHSELNMSSLELGDSALYFCASSTRVGTENEKLFFGSGTQLSVL.